The next 26 T cell receptor beta chains were all read from a single sample in a study of spatial heterogeneity in lung cancer. The time point denotes: sample taken at primary tumor resection. TCRdb redid the calling of the 5' RACE reads with MiXCR, one entry per CDR3 protein. This sample yields about 11,000 distinct CDR3 sequences, of which approximately 3.7% are seen a single time; 52% belongs to the top ten. Sequencing was performed on PBMCs, taken at surgery. Every receptor here comes from a female donor with early-stage non-small cell lung cancer.

The gene calls are TRBV19 and TRBJ1-2; 8 nucleotides align to TRBD1. Germline lookup yields CDR1 LNHDA and CDR2 SQIVND (reference sequence). The CDR3 covers 16 residues. Losses at the gene ends were 2 bases for V and 2 bases for J; bases not matched to a gene: 7. CDR3 bases: TGTGCCAGTAGTATACAGAAGAACAGGGGGAACTATGGCTACACCTTC. Translating it yields CASSIQKNRGNYGYTF.

This clonotype has ten or more counts. The chain is built from TRBV23-1 and TRBJ2-7; TRBD1 is a possible D gene (7 bases). TRBV23-1 is an ORF, with its function uncertain. This CDR3 has 16 residues. V was trimmed by 0 bases and J by 3 bases, leaving 15 bases between them. In DNA, the CDR3 is TGCGCCAGCAGTCAATCGAAAGACAGGGACTTCTACGAGCAGTACTTC. This encodes CASSQSKDRDFYEQYF.

There are many counts of this clonotype. A much larger clone sits a single nucleotide away, making a read error possible. The chain recombines TRBV28 with TRBJ2-7; D unclear. CDR3 length: 13 amino acids. Germline V gene sequence: CDR1 MDHEN, CDR2 SYDVKM. The CDR3 DNA sequence: TGTGTCAGCACCTTGGACGGAGCCTACGAGCAGTACTTC. Amino acid sequence: CVSTLDGAYEQYF.

In its sample, this clonotype was seen many times. The chain couples TRBV28 to TRBJ2-1; 16 bases match TRBD2. After removal of 4 bases from V and 5 bases from J, the junction contained 11 bases not matched to a gene. Germline assignment: CDR1 MDHEN and CDR2 SYDVKM. The CDR3 contains 19 residues. The CDR3 sequence is CASSSSVGTSGRANNEQFF. The CDR3 nucleotides are TGTGCCAGCAGTTCCTCCGTCGGGACTAGCGGGAGGGCCAACAATGAGCAGTTCTTC.

V is TRBV11-2 and J is TRBJ2-7; 9 bases are a match to TRBD1. Germline values: CDR1 SGHAT, CDR2 FQNNGV. The CDR3 loop spans 14 amino acids. V lost 5 bases and J lost 5; bases outside the gene matches: 7. The CDR3 nucleotides read TGTGCCAGCAGCACGGACAGGGGATCCCACGAGCAGTACTTC. Translation: CASSTDRGSHEQYF.

The table lists this clonotype with many counts. The chain links TRBV2 to TRBJ2-5; D gene uncertain. V lost 7 bases and J lost 1, with 10 bases in between. Per the germline V gene, CDR1 is SNHLY and CDR2 is FYNNEI. CDR3 size: 13 residues. The CDR3 region is CASTSHAQETQYF. CDR3 sequence (DNA): TGTGCCAGCACCTCCCATGCCCAAGAGACCCAGTACTTC.

This clonotype has ten or more counts. V gene TRBV6-6 combines with J gene TRBJ2-3; 7 nucleotides agree with TRBD2. The V segment lost 4 bases and the J segment 3 bases; nucleotides outside the gene matches: 10. Germline CDR1 MNHNY, CDR2 SVGAGI (reference sequence). The CDR3 is made up of 16 amino acids. The CDR3: CASSSLSGGGTDTQYF. CDR3 nucleotides: TGTGCCAGCAGTTCTCTTTCTGGGGGAGGGACAGATACGCAGTATTTT.

The sample holds many counts of this clonotype. V usage is TRBV20-1 and J usage is TRBJ2-7; D not resolved. V lost 3 bases, J lost 0 bases, and 9 bases lay in between. The germline V gene encodes CDR1 DFQATT and CDR2 SNEGSKA (reference sequence). The CDR3 totals 13 residues. CDR3 coding DNA: TGCAGTGCTAGGCGGCCCGGCTCCTACGAGCAGTACTTC. Translated, it gives CSARRPGSYEQYF.

This clonotype was recorded many times. The chain employs TRBV28 and TRBJ2-7; TRBD2 matches 10 bases. In germline, CDR1 is MDHEN, CDR2 SYDVKM. CDR3 size: 14 residues. V shed 8 bases and J 4 bases; nucleotides not matched to a gene: 8. CDR3 protein: CASLTSGIRYEQYF. The CDR3, as DNA: TGTGCCAGCCTTACTAGCGGGATAAGGTACGAGCAGTACTTC.

This clonotype was seen ten or more times. The J gene is TRBJ2-2, the V gene TRBV4-1; 10 nucleotides match TRBD2. Unmatched junction bases numbered 6, after V lost 0 bases and J lost 5 bases. Germline values: CDR1 MGHRA, CDR2 YSYEKL. The CDR3 spans 17 residues. The CDR3 DNA follows: TGCGCCAGCAGCCAAGATGGGCTAGCGGGAGTTACCGGGGAGCTGTTTTTT. It codes for CASSQDGLAGVTGELFF.

The table lists this clonotype with many counts. The chain carries TRBV5-5 and TRBJ2-5; 7 nucleotides align to TRBD1. The CDR3 is made up of 14 amino acids. Germline V gives CDR1 SGHKS, CDR2 YYEKEE (reference sequence). Trimming cost V 1 base and J 3 bases; bases outside gene matches: 3. The CDR3 nucleotides are TGTGCCAGCAGCTTGACGACAGGGAAAGAGACCCAGTACTTC. It translates to CASSLTTGKETQYF.

This clonotype appeared many times. The chain couples TRBV10-3 to TRBJ2-5; 11 nucleotides line up with TRBD2. The CDR3 covers 14 residues. CDR1 and CDR2 from the germline V gene are ENHRY and SYGVKD. Trimming removed 6 bases from V and 4 bases from J; junction bases left unmatched: 4. In nucleotides, the CDR3 is TGTGCCATCAGAGCCGGGACTAGCGGAGAGACCCAGTACTTC. Encoded protein: CAIRAGTSGETQYF.

This clonotype has a count of ten or more. The chain joins TRBV4-3 to TRBJ1-5; TRBD1 aligns across 11 bases. Germline loops: CDR1 LGHNA, CDR2 YSLEER. The V and J ends lost 1 base and 7 bases, in that order; junction bases with no gene match: 12. The CDR3 covers 18 residues. CDR3 protein: CASSQGGLDRGPGQPQHF. The CDR3 DNA sequence: TGCGCCAGCAGCCAAGGGGGTCTGGACAGGGGGCCAGGGCAGCCCCAGCATTTT.

This clonotype was seen many times. The rearrangement uses TRBV5-4 and TRBJ1-2, with TRBD1 matching 8 bases. CDR1 is SGHNT and CDR2 is YYREEE in the germline V gene (reference sequence). The length of the CDR3 is 14 residues. With 2 bases clipped from V and 7 bases from J, the junction kept 7 bases outside the gene matches. In DNA, the CDR3 is TGTGCCAGCAGCTTACGACAGGGGAGAGGTGGCTACACCTTC. This codes for CASSLRQGRGGYTF. Complete variable domain (other parts from reference TRBV5-4 and TRBJ1-2): ETGVTQSPTHLIKTRGQQVTLRCSSQSGHNTVSWYQQALGQGPQFIFQYYREEENGRGNFPPRFSGLQFPNYSSELNVNALELDDSALYLCASSLRQGRGGYTFGSGTRLTVV.

This clonotype has at least ten counts. The chain joins TRBV12-3 or TRBV12-4 to TRBJ2-6; D not resolved. V gave up 1 base and J gave up 0 bases, with 4 bases separating them. CDR3 length: 15 amino acids. The CDR3 sequence is CASSLGNSGANVLTF. The CDR3 coding sequence is TGTGCCAGCAGTTTAGGCAACTCTGGGGCCAACGTCCTGACTTTC.

This clonotype was counted at least ten times. The CDR3 loop is CASSPDRFSGNTIYF. Written as DNA, the CDR3 is TGTGCCAGCAGCCCGGACAGGTTCTCTGGAAACACCATATATTTT. The chain joins TRBV28 to TRBJ1-3; 7 positions agree with TRBD1. The junction had 5 bases not matched to a gene; V was cut back by 6 bases and J by 0 bases. CDR3 length: 15 amino acids. Germline loops: CDR1 MDHEN, CDR2 SYDVKM.

This clonotype was found many times. The chain uses TRBV11-2 and TRBJ2-7, with 8 bases that match TRBD2. Trimming at V came to 6 bases and at J to 5 bases, leaving 12 bases not matched to a gene. The CDR3 has 15 amino acids. Germline CDR1 is SGHAT and CDR2 is FQNNGV. The CDR3 loop reads CASSITGREGDEQYF. For the CDR3, the DNA is TGTGCCAGCAGTATAACCGGGAGGGAGGGGGACGAGCAGTACTTC.

The gene calls are TRBV6-5 and TRBJ2-2, with 9 positions matching TRBD2. With 5 bases clipped from V and 1 base from J, the junction kept 5 bases outside the gene matches. Looked up from germline, CDR1 is MNHEY and CDR2 is SVGAGI. This CDR3 contains 16 residues. The CDR3 is CASSQGLAQNTGELFF. The CDR3 DNA reads TGTGCCAGCAGTCAGGGACTAGCCCAGAACACCGGGGAGCTGTTTTTT.

This clonotype was picked up many times. The DNA of the CDR3 is TGTGCCAGCAGCATCCCGGGACAGACCTTAAGCACCTTC. Its translation: CASSIPGQTLSTF. The chain recombines TRBV5-4 with TRBJ1-2; 7 bases are a match to TRBD1. Per germline, CDR1 SGHNT and CDR2 YYREEE (reference sequence). CDR3 length equals 13 residues. With 4 bases clipped from V and 13 bases from J, the junction kept 13 bases outside the gene matches.

This clonotype was recorded many times. The chain couples TRBV4-3 to TRBJ2-7; weak D call: TRBD1 (6 bases). V was cut by 0 bases and J by 4 bases, with 7 bases left in between. The germline V gene encodes CDR1 LGHNA and CDR2 YSLEER. The CDR3 spans 13 residues. The CDR3 spells CASSQEQGYEQYF. The DNA of the CDR3 is TGCGCCAGCAGCCAAGAACAGGGTTACGAGCAGTACTTC.

The genes are TRBV3-1 and TRBJ2-7, with D tentatively TRBD2 (5 bases). Germline CDR1 is LGHDT and CDR2 is YNNKEL (reference sequence). The CDR3 is made up of 13 amino acids. Trimming left V 4 bases short and J 4 bases short, with 11 bases between. DNA of the CDR3: TGTGCCAGCAGCCCCAGCGGAGCGTACGAGCAGTACTTC. Protein product: CASSPSGAYEQYF.

With regard to this clonotype: A read error may explain this, as a much larger clone is one base away. This chain links TRBV12-5 with TRBJ2-1; D might be TRBD2 (5 bases). CDR1 is LGHNT, CDR2 FRNRAP, per germline. The CDR3 contains 14 residues. V was clipped by 1 base and J by 15 bases, with 19 bases between them. The CDR3 protein is CASGLGTAGIGLFF. The DNA of the CDR3 is TGTGCTAGTGGTTTGGGTACAGCCGGGATTGGGCTGTTCTTC.

This clonotype was picked up many times. The chain uses TRBV4-3 and TRBJ1-1, with D unresolved. From germline, CDR1 is LGHNA and CDR2 YSLEER. The germline V and J ends were trimmed by 4 bases and 3 bases, with 9 bases remaining between them. This CDR3 has 13 amino acids. The CDR3 spells CASSRTEDTEAFF. The CDR3 DNA is TGCGCCAGCAGCCGCACAGAGGACACTGAAGCTTTCTTT.

Ten or more counts support this clonotype. The rearrangement links TRBV9 to TRBJ1-1; D is ambiguous. Germline loops: CDR1 SGDLS, CDR2 YYNGEE. CDR3 size: 14 residues. With 1 base removed from V and 7 bases from J, the gap between germline ends came to 14 bases. In DNA, the CDR3 is TGTGCCAGCAGCGTATCGATGGCAGGAGGTGAAGCTTTCTTT. The encoded protein is CASSVSMAGGEAFF.

This clonotype was seen many times. The chain combines TRBV20-1 with TRBJ1-5; 9 bases align to TRBD1. Germline V gene lookup returns CDR1 DFQATT and CDR2 SNEGSKA (reference sequence). The CDR3 spans 15 residues. The V segment lost 3 bases and the J segment 6 bases; nucleotides outside the gene matches: 9. CDR3 sequence: CSASPSTGGGQPQHF. CDR3 sequence (DNA): TGCAGTGCTAGCCCCTCCACAGGGGGCGGTCAGCCCCAGCATTTT.

This clonotype was detected ten times or more. At one end the junction does not follow the germline gene, possibly because of a read error. The chain is built from TRBV7-7 and TRBJ2-1; D is possibly TRBD2 (6 bases). Looked up from germline, CDR1 is SSHAT and CDR2 is FNYEAQ (reference sequence). The CDR3 runs to 13 residues. Written as DNA, the CDR3 is TGTGCTAGCAGAACCGGGAGATACAATGAGCAGTTCTTC. Its translation is CASRTGRYNEQFF.